This T cell receptor (beta chain) derives from a study of CXCR3-negative and CXCR3-positive naive CD8 T cells. UMI-tagged TRB cDNA libraries were built via 5' RACE. Reanalyzing the 5' RACE reads, TCRdb keeps one entry per CDR3 protein, without DNA. The sample has tens of thousands of distinct CDR3 sequences. The CDR3 length is 16 residues. The germline CDR1 and CDR2 sequences are SEHNR and FQNEAQ (reference sequence). Within the CD8+ T cell compartment, naive cells were CD45RO-CCR7+CD27+CD95-. The V gene is TRBV7-9, the J gene TRBJ2-3. Sequences were obtained from naive CXCR3- CD8+ T cells from blood. Subset in this sample: CD45RO-CCR7+CD27+CD95- naive CD8+ T cells lacking CXCR3 (TNR3-). The source of this sequence is a human donor in good health. Some clones in this sample may be carry-over from other donors' samples. This CDR3 reads CASSLPSQASTDTQYF.